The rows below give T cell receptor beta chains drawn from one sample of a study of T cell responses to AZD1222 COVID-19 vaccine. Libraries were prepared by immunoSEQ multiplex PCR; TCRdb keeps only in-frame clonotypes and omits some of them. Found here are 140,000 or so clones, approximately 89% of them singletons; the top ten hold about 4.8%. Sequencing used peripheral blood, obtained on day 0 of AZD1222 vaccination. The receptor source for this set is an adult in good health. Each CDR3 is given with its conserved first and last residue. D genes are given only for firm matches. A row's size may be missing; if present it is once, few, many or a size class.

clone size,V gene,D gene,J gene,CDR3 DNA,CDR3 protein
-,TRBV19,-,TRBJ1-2,TGTGCCAGTATCCTCACCCACCCCGAGACTGATGGCTACACCTTC,CASILTHPETDGYTF
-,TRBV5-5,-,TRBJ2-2,TGTGCCAGCAGCTTAGGGTTTGTTGGCACCGGGGAGCTGTTTTTT,CASSLGFVGTGELFF
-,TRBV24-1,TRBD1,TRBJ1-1,TGTGCCACCAGAGATCGGGACAGGGATATGCGAATTGAAGCTTTCTTT,CATRDRDRDMRIEAFF
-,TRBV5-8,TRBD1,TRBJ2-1,TGTGCCAGCAGCTTGGAACAGGGGGCCTCGGTTGATGAGCAGTTCTTC,CASSLEQGASVDEQFF
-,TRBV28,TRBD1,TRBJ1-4,TGTGCCAGCAAACCACTCGGGACAGGGTGGGAAAAACTGTTTTTT,CASKPLGTGWEKLFF
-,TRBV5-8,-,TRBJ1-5,TGTGCCAGCAGCTTGTCAGGGAGGGTCTTAAGCAATCAGCCCCAGCATTTT,CASSLSGRVLSNQPQHF
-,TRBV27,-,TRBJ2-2,TGTGCCAGCAGACCCGAAACAAACACCGGGGAGCTGTTTTTT,CASRPETNTGELFF
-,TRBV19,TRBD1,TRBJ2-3,TGTGCCAGTAGTGCGAGGACAGGGGGAATATCTGATACGCAGTATTTT,CASSARTGGISDTQYF
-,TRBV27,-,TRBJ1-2,TGTGCCAGCAGTTTACTAGACGGGAACTATGGCTACACCTTC,CASSLLDGNYGYTF
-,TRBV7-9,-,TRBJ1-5,TGTGCCAGCAGCCCCGCGAAAGGGCAGCCCCAGCATTTT,CASSPAKGQPQHF
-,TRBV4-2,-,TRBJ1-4,TGTGCCAGCAGCCAAGATCTGAGGGCAACTAATGAAAAACTGTTTTTT,CASSQDLRATNEKLFF
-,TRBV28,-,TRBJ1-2,TGTGCCAGCACAGAAAGGGGGGCTTATGGCTACACCTTC,CASTERGAYGYTF
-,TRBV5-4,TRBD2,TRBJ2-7,TGTGCCAGCAGCCGGGGACTAGCGGGAGGTGGATCCTACGAGCAGTACTTC,CASSRGLAGGGSYEQYF
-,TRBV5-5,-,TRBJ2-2,TGTGCCAGCAGCTTGGCGAACACCGGGGAGCTGTTTTTT,CASSLANTGELFF
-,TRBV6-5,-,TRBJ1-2,TGTGCCAGCAGTTACCAGGGTGGGGGCGAAGGCTACACCTTC,CASSYQGGGEGYTF
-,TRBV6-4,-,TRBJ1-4,TGTGCCAGCACGAGAGGGTCCTCCAATGAAAAACTGTTTTTT,CASTRGSSNEKLFF
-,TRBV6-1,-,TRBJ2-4,TGTGCCAGCAGTGAAGTTTCTGGGGGGCCGGACATTCAGTACTTC,CASSEVSGGPDIQYF
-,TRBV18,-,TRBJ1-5,TGTGCCAGCTCACCAAACAGGGAAGTGCAGCCCCAGCATTTT,CASSPNREVQPQHF
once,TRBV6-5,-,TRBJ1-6,TGTGCCAGCAGTTTTTTGGGGGATTCACCCCTCCACTTT,CASSFLGDSPLHF
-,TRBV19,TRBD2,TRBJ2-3,TGTGCCAGTAAAGAACTAGCGGGGGGCACAGATACGCAGTATTTT,CASKELAGGTDTQYF
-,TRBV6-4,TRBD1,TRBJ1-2,TGTGCCAGCAGTGAGGGACAGGGTCCAGCCTATGGCTACACCTTC,CASSEGQGPAYGYTF
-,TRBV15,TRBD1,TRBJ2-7,TGTGCCACCAGCAGAGATCACGGGACAGGGACCTACGAGCAGTACTTC,CATSRDHGTGTYEQYF
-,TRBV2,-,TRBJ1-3,TGTGCCAGCAGACCGACAACGACTGGAAACACCATATATTTT,CASRPTTTGNTIYF
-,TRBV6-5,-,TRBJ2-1,TGTGCCAGCAGTTACCGAGACAACTACAATGAGCAGTTCTTC,CASSYRDNYNEQFF
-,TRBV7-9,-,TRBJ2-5,TGTGCCAGCAGCTTCCCAGGTCGGGAGACCCAGTACTTC,CASSFPGRETQYF
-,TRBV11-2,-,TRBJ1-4,TGTGCCAGCAGCTTATCGACAGGAGGGGGTGAAAAACTGTTTTTT,CASSLSTGGGEKLFF
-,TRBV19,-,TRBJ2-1,TGTGCCAGTATAGCCACCTACTCCTCCCTCAATGAGCAGTTCTTC,CASIATYSSLNEQFF
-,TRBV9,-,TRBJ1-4,TGTGCCAGCAGTTGGGGGCAGCAAACGAATGAAAAACTGTTTTTT,CASSWGQQTNEKLFF
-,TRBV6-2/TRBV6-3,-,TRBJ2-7,TGTGCCAGCAGCCCGAACAGGGTACCCTACGAGCAGTACTTC,CASSPNRVPYEQYF
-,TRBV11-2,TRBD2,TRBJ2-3,TGTGCCAGCAGCTTAGATTTGACTAGCGGGAGAGTTACGCAGTATTTT,CASSLDLTSGRVTQYF
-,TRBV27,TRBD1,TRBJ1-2,TGTGCCAGCAGTTTTAGGACTGGACAGGGTGACTATGGCTACACCTTC,CASSFRTGQGDYGYTF
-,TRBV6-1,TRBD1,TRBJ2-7,TGTGCCAGCAGTGGCTTCACAGGGGGTCTGGAACACGAGCAGTACTTC,CASSGFTGGLEHEQYF
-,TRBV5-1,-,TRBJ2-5,TGCGCCAGCAGCTTTCAGGGGTTTGAGACCCAGTACTTC,CASSFQGFETQYF
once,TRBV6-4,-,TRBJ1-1,TGTGCCAGCAGTGACCAAGACAGCCGTAACACTGAAGCTTTCTTT,CASSDQDSRNTEAFF
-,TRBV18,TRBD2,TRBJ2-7,TGTGCCAGCTCAAATCCCGGGAGGTCCTCCTACGAGCAGTACTTC,CASSNPGRSSYEQYF
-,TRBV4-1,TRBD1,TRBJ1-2,TGCGCCAGCAGCCAAGTTGGACAGGGCCCCCTGGGCTACACCTTC,CASSQVGQGPLGYTF
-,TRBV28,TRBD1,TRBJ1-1,TGTGCTACTTACTACAGGGGGGGACGGGAAGCTTTCTTT,CATYYRGGREAFF
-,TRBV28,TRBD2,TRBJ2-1,TGTGCCAGCAGTTCGCCGCGGGGGGCCCCCTACAATGAGCAGTTCTTC,CASSSPRGAPYNEQFF
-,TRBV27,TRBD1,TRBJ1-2,TGTGCCAGCAGTAGACAGGGAACATATGGCTACACCTTC,CASSRQGTYGYTF
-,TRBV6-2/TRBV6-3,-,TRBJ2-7,TGTGCCAGCAGTGATATTTCTCGGGACTTTCCTTACGAGCAGTACTTC,CASSDISRDFPYEQYF
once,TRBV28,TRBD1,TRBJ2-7,TGTGCCAGCAACAGACAGGGGGAAGGGTACGAGCAGTACTTC,CASNRQGEGYEQYF
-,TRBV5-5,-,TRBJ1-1,TGTGCCAGCAGCTTGGCAGGTCAAAACACTGAAGCTTTCTTT,CASSLAGQNTEAFF
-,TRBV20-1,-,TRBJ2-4,TGCGGGGGGACGCACGGAAACATTCAGTACTTC,CGGTHGNIQYF
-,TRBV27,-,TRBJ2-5,TGTGCCAGCAGTTCATATCCCACAGGGCGCCAGGGGTACCAGTACTTC,CASSSYPTGRQGYQYF
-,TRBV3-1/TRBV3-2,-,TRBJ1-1,TGTGCCAGCAGGACAAGAGGCACTGAAGCTTTCTTT,CASRTRGTEAFF
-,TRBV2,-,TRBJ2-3,TGTGCCAGCAGCGTTACCGACAGAGGATCTCGAGGCACAGATACGCAGTATTTT,CASSVTDRGSRGTDTQYF
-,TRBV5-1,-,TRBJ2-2,TGCGCCAGCAGCACCGACAAGGTTGGTCTGGTGGCGGGCACCGGGGAGCTGTTTTTT,CASSTDKVGLVAGTGELFF
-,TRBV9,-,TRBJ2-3,TGTGCCAGCAGCGTAGTGACGGGAAGCACAGATACGCAGTATTTT,CASSVVTGSTDTQYF
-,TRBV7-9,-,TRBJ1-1,TGTGCCAGCAGCTCCGCAGCTGGGAACACTGAAGCTTTCTTT,CASSSAAGNTEAFF
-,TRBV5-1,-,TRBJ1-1,TGCGCCAGCAGCTTAGGGGTGGAGAGGGTAGCTTTCTTT,CASSLGVERVAFF
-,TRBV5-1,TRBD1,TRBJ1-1,TGCGCCAGCAGCTTGGGGGCAGGGGGGAGAGCTTTCTTT,CASSLGAGGRAFF
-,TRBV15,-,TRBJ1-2,TGTGCCACCAGCAGAGTAGGGGGTAGTACGGACTATGGCTACACCTTC,CATSRVGGSTDYGYTF
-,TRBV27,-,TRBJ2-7,TGTGCCAGCAGTTCGGGACGGACCTACGAGCAGTACTTC,CASSSGRTYEQYF
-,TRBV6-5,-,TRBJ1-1,TGTGCCAGCAGGACTGGACAGCTGAACACTGAAGCTTTCTTT,CASRTGQLNTEAFF
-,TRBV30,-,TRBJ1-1,TGTGCCTGGAGGTTGTATGGGCGCCTGAACACTGAAGCTTTCTTT,CAWRLYGRLNTEAFF
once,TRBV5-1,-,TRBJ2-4,TGCGCCAGCAGCACGGGACAAGGCCAAGCCAAAAACATTCAGTACTTC,CASSTGQGQAKNIQYF
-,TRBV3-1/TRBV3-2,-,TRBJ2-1,TGTGCCAGCAGCCAAGACCCCCAAGCCTCGAATGAGCAGTTCTTC,CASSQDPQASNEQFF
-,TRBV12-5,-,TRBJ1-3,TGTGCTAGCGCCGGACCCACGCGCGGAAACACCATATATTTT,CASAGPTRGNTIYF